These T cell receptor beta chains were read from a single sample in a study of CD8 T cells in Susac syndrome. Each CDR3 protein gets one entry after TCRdb re-called the immunoSEQ multiplex PCR reads with MiXCR. In the table there are 100,000 to 110,000 distinct CDR3 sequences, about 96% of which are singletons. Specimen: CD8+ T cells from PBMCs. The source of these receptors is a human donor with Susac syndrome. CDR3s include the opening cysteine and the closing phenylalanine or tryptophan. The order of the fields is clone size, J gene, D gene, V gene, CDR3 protein, CDR3 DNA. The D gene is left open where the match is weak. Expanded clones are given a class, and other clones once, few, many or no size at all.

>.|TRBJ1-1|TRBD1|TRBV27
CASSVGTGNTEAFF
TGTGCCAGCAGTGTCGGGACAGGGAACACTGAAGCTTTCTTT
>.|TRBJ2-5|.|TRBV29-1
CSVGGLETQYF
TGCAGCGTTGGGGGGTTAGAGACCCAGTACTTC
>.|TRBJ2-2|.|TRBV11-2
CASSLELWATGGTGELFF
TGTGCCAGCAGCTTAGAGTTATGGGCTACCGGGGGAACCGGGGAGCTGTTTTTT
>.|TRBJ2-1|TRBD1|TRBV9
CASSLQTGTNEQFF
TGTGCCAGCAGCCTCCAGACAGGGACCAATGAGCAGTTCTTC
>.|TRBJ2-7|.|TRBV15
CATSRDQAAREQYF
TGTGCCACCAGCAGAGATCAAGCGGCGAGGGAGCAGTACTTC
>few|TRBJ2-1|.|TRBV2
CASSSGYNEQFF
TGTGCCAGCAGCTCAGGGTACAATGAGCAGTTCTTC
>.|TRBJ1-1|.|TRBV2
CASSYGRNTEAFF
TGTGCCAGCAGTTACGGGAGGAACACTGAAGCTTTCTTT
>.|TRBJ2-5|.|TRBV19
CASTMVPPGETQYF
TGTGCCAGTACAATGGTACCCCCGGGGGAGACCCAGTACTTC
>few|TRBJ1-4|.|TRBV18
CASSPGNEKLFF
TGTGCCAGCTCACCAGGGAATGAAAAACTGTTTTTT
>.|TRBJ2-7|.|TRBV18
CASSSLAGEEQYF
TGTGCCAGCTCATCCCTTGCTGGGGAGGAGCAGTACTTC
>.|TRBJ2-5|.|TRBV11-2
CASSSASWETQYF
TGTGCCAGCAGCTCGGCGTCCTGGGAGACCCAGTACTTC
>once|TRBJ1-1|TRBD1|TRBV7-8
CASSRTNWDRGRAFF
TGTGCCAGCAGCCGAACGAACTGGGACAGGGGAAGGGCTTTCTTT
>.|TRBJ2-3|.|TRBV15
CATSRGGTDTQYF
TGTGCCACCAGCAGGGGGGGCACAGATACGCAGTATTTT
>.|TRBJ2-5|.|TRBV2
CASSDRGRQETQYF
TGTGCCAGCAGTGACAGGGGCCGACAAGAGACCCAGTACTTC
>.|TRBJ1-1|.|TRBV29-1
CSVGRNTEAFF
TGCAGCGTTGGCAGGAACACTGAAGCTTTCTTT
>.|TRBJ1-5|.|TRBV20-1
CSARRSVPDLSNQPQHF
TGCAGTGCTAGAAGGTCAGTCCCTGACCTTAGCAATCAGCCCCAGCATTTT
>.|TRBJ2-3|.|TRBV29-1
CSDNGVSDTQYF
TGCAGTGACAACGGGGTATCGGATACGCAGTATTTT
>.|TRBJ2-3|.|TRBV7-9
CASSLALTSINTQYF
TGTGCCAGCAGCTTAGCGTTGACCTCCATAAATACGCAGTATTTT
>.|TRBJ2-5|.|TRBV3-1
CASSQKELGRSQETQYF
TGTGCCAGCAGCCAAAAAGAACTAGGGAGGTCGCAAGAGACCCAGTACTTC
>.|TRBJ2-1|TRBD2|TRBV5-1
CASSLELAGDNEQFF
TGCGCCAGCAGCTTGGAACTAGCGGGAGACAATGAGCAGTTCTTC
>.|TRBJ2-3|TRBD2|TRBV29-1
CSVVVAGARTDTQYF
TGCAGCGTTGTAGTAGCGGGAGCGAGGACAGATACGCAGTATTTT
>.|TRBJ2-3|.|TRBV6-4
CASSAGSTDTQYF
TGTGCCAGCAGTGCGGGAAGCACAGATACGCAGTATTTT
>.|TRBJ1-1|.|TRBV13
CASSQGIGTEAFF
TGTGCCAGCAGCCAGGGAATCGGCACTGAAGCTTTCTTT
>once|TRBJ1-1|.|TRBV15
CATSRTGNTEAFF
TGTGCCACCAGCAGGACTGGGAACACTGAAGCTTTCTTT
>.|TRBJ2-7|.|TRBV13
CASSLEAGPEQYF
TGTGCCAGCAGCTTAGAGGCAGGGCCCGAGCAGTACTTC
>.|TRBJ2-2|TRBD2|TRBV6-4
CASSDSGGLEPNTGELFF
TGTGCCAGCAGTGACTCTGGGGGACTAGAGCCGAACACCGGGGAGCTGTTTTTT
>.|TRBJ1-6|.|TRBV7-8
CASSSVLNSPLHF
TGTGCCAGCAGCTCCGTACTGAATTCACCCCTCCACTTT
>.|TRBJ2-3|.|TRBV9
CASSNEPPDTQYF
TGTGCCAGCAGCAACGAGCCCCCAGATACGCAGTATTTT
>.|TRBJ2-7|.|TRBV5-6
CASSLIEGSEQYF
TGTGCCAGCAGCTTGATCGAGGGGTCCGAGCAGTACTTC
>.|TRBJ1-6|.|TRBV25-1
CASSEAGKALHF
TGTGCCAGCAGTGAGGCGGGCAAGGCCCTCCACTTT
>.|TRBJ2-3|.|TRBV4-1
CASSQQTPDTQYF
TGCGCCAGCAGCCAACAAACTCCAGATACGCAGTATTTT
>.|TRBJ1-5|.|TRBV4-1
CASSQESPHNNEPQHF
TGCGCCAGCAGCCAAGAGTCCCCCCACAACAACGAGCCCCAGCATTTT
>.|TRBJ2-7|.|TRBV29-1
CSVQDSVGYEQYF
TGCAGCGTCCAGGACAGCGTCGGCTACGAGCAGTACTTC
>.|TRBJ1-5|.|TRBV20-1
CSARGPENQPQHF
TGCAGTGCTAGGGGCCCAGAAAATCAGCCCCAGCATTTT
>.|TRBJ2-3|.|TRBV4-1
CASSQKGPSVPDTQYF
TGCGCCAGCAGCCAAAAGGGCCCTAGCGTGCCAGATACGCAGTATTTT
>.|TRBJ2-6|.|TRBV6-1
CASSESVSSGANVLTF
TGTGCCAGCAGTGAATCGGTCAGCTCTGGGGCCAACGTCCTGACTTTC
>.|TRBJ2-1|TRBD2|TRBV20-1
CSARETSGVYNEQFF
TGCAGTGCTAGAGAGACTAGCGGAGTCTACAATGAGCAGTTCTTC
>.|TRBJ1-1|.|TRBV20-1
CSAREARGGNWAFF
TGCAGTGCTAGGGAAGCTCGAGGGGGGAACTGGGCTTTCTTT
>.|TRBJ2-1|TRBD2|TRBV5-6
CASSLGLAENEQFF
TGTGCCAGCAGCTTGGGACTAGCGGAAAATGAGCAGTTCTTC
>.|TRBJ1-2|TRBD1|TRBV15
CATSSAGGPYGYTF
TGTGCCACCAGCAGTGCAGGGGGCCCCTATGGCTACACCTTC
>.|TRBJ1-5|.|TRBV25-1
CASSSGFNQPQHF
TGTGCCAGCAGTTCAGGCTTCAATCAGCCCCAGCATTTT
>.|TRBJ1-1|TRBD1|TRBV5-6
CASSLKGRGLKNTEAFF
TGTGCCAGCAGCTTGAAGGGCAGGGGGCTAAAAAACACTGAAGCTTTCTTT
>.|TRBJ1-2|.|TRBV15
CATSRDFRDYYYGYTF
TGTGCCACCAGCAGAGATTTCCGGGACTACTATTATGGCTACACCTTC
>.|TRBJ2-3|.|TRBV12-3/TRBV12-4
CASTQGQILTDTQYF
TGTGCCAGCACCCAAGGACAGATCCTCACAGATACGCAGTATTTT